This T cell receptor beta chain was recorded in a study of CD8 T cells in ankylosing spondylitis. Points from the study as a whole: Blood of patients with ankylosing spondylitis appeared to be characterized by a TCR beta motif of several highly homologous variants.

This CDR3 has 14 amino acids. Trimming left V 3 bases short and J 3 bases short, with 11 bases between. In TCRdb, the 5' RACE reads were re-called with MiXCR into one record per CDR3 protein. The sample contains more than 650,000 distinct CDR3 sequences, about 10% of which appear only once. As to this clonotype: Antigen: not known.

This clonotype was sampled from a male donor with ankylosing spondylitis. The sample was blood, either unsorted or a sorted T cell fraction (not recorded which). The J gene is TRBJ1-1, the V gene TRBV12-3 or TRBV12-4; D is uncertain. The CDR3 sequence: CASSFLAEDTEAFF. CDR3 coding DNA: TGTGCCAGCAGTTTCTTGGCGGAGGACACTGAAGCTTTCTTT.